These 2 T cell receptor beta chains were all obtained from the same sample, sequenced in a study of graft-versus-host responses after intestinal transplantation. These TCRs' antigens remain unknown. Using immunoSEQ multiplex PCR, the repertoire was profiled, and TCRdb retains in-frame clones only, with some absent. The sample consists of roughly 99,000 clones, 87% of them appearing once. Sample: unstimulated CD4+ T cells sorted from spleen or lymph node cells, taken before transplant. All receptors derive from a human donor who was the organ donor for an intestinal transplant.

V is TRBV6-6 and J is TRBJ1-6; D unresolved. CDR3 length: 14 amino acids. The V end lost 6 bases, the J end lost 2 bases, and 8 bases lay between the germline ends. Germline-derived CDR1 and CDR2 are MNHNY and SVGAGI (reference sequence). The CDR3 bases are TGTGCCAGCAGCATAAATCCCTATAATTCACCCCTCCACTTT. As protein: CASSINPYNSPLHF.

V gene TRBV10-1 combines with J gene TRBJ2-7; 8 nucleotides align to TRBD2. Trimming took 4 bases from V and 1 from J; bases not matched to a gene: 9. The CDR3 loop spans 16 amino acids. The germline CDR1 and CDR2 sequences are WNHNN and SYGVQD (reference sequence). CDR3 amino acids: CASSGPGTRGSYEQYF. DNA for the CDR3: TGCGCCAGCAGTGGGCCCGGGACTAGAGGATCCTACGAGCAGTACTTC.